The clone carrying this TCR beta chain has a count of ten or more. These data originate in a study of regulatory T cells in long-lasting Graves disease. From germline, CDR1 is MDHEN and CDR2 SYDVKM. Between the trimmed V and J ends, which lost 9 bases and 6 bases, there was a span of 18 bases. The CDR3 totals 14 residues. Building the TCR beta libraries relied on iRepertoire HTBI primers, and CDR3 regions underwent Arm-PCR. TCRdb re-derived calls from the multiplex PCR reads in MiXCR, one entry per CDR3 protein. The top ten hold approximately 7.6% of the sample, which has around 450,000 distinct CDR3 sequences, 15% seen once. Regarding time point: newly diagnosed GD, antithyroid drugs for less than 3 months. PBMC RNA served as the TCR library source. Collection of peripheral blood (nine milliliters) was done using EDTA tubes. The data were also submitted as part of a second study, on T cells in Graves' hyperthyroidism and ophthalmopathy. Turning to that study: Exclusion of a patient resulted from uncontrolled infection, other autoimmune disease, pregnancy or lactation. HTBI primers drove first-round RT-PCR of the TCR CDR3.

The sequencing used peripheral blood mononuclear cells (PBMCs), collected at new diagnosis, from a patient treated with antithyroid drugs. The chain couples TRBV28 to TRBJ2-1; D is undetermined. This receptor was taken from a woman between 40 and 55 years old with Graves disease. DNA of the CDR3: TGTGCCAGTTCTCCGACGACCGCTTCCAATGAGCAGTTCTTC. Its translation: CASSPTTASNEQFF.